The 18 T cell receptor beta chains reported below all come from one sample, sequenced in a study of memory CD4+ T cells and cytomegalovirus serostatus. The data were produced by immunoSEQ multiplex PCR, yet TCRdb's version contains in-frame clones alone and is incomplete. The sample includes roughly 64,000 clones, 75% to 80% seen only once; the top ten take almost 0.9%. Single viable CD3+CD4+CD8-CD45RO+ cells were sorted as the memory CD4+ T cells. Sequencing was performed on memory CD4+ T cells from blood. The source is an adult in good health and CMV-seronegative.

The genes are TRBV30 and TRBJ2-5; D perhaps matches TRBD2 (6 bases). The CDR3 spans 16 residues. V dropped 2 bases and J dropped 1 base, with 17 bases sitting between them. CDR1 GTSNPN and CDR2 SVGIG come from the germline V gene (reference sequence). CDR3 protein: CAWSILGGRAQETQYF. CDR3 sequence (DNA): TGTGCCTGGAGTATTCTCGGGGGAAGAGCCCAAGAGACCCAGTACTTC.

The rearrangement links TRBV6-1 to TRBJ2-3; D gene ambiguous. The V and J ends lost 7 bases and 5 bases respectively, with 10 bases between them. The CDR3 consists of 12 residues. Germline V lookup: CDR1 MNHNS, CDR2 SASEGT. The CDR3 is CASKTDVDTQYF. As DNA, the CDR3 is TGTGCCAGCAAGACGGACGTAGATACGCAGTATTTT.

J is TRBJ2-1 and V is TRBV5-1, with a possible D match to TRBD2 (6 bases). The V gene's germline CDR1 is SGHRS and CDR2 YFSETQ. Trimming shortened V by 0 bases and J by 2 bases, and 9 bases separated the two germline ends. This CDR3 comprises 15 residues. CDR3 DNA: TGCGCCAGCAGCTTGGTTGGGGAGGCCTACAATGAGCAGTTCTTC. It encodes CASSLVGEAYNEQFF.

V is TRBV5-1 and J is TRBJ2-3, with TRBD2 identical over 7 bases. The CDR3 runs to 14 residues. Germline lookup yields CDR1 SGHRS and CDR2 YFSETQ. Germline trimming cut 7 bases from V and 0 bases from J; bases unmatched to any gene: 5. The CDR3 DNA follows: TGCGCCAGCGCCGGGGGGACTAGCACAGATACGCAGTATTTT. This sequence encodes CASAGGTSTDTQYF.

This chain uses TRBV29-1 with TRBJ2-2, with a weak D call TRBD1 (10 bases). The CDR3 totals 15 residues. The germline gives CDR1 SQVTM, CDR2 ANQGSEA. V gave up 7 bases and J gave up 6 bases, with 21 bases separating them. The CDR3 DNA follows: TGCAGCGGCCGCGGGGGGGACAGGGGTGCCGGGGAGCTGTTTTTT. It encodes CSGRGGDRGAGELFF.

This chain uses TRBV28 with TRBJ2-1; D is possibly TRBD2 (7 bases). This CDR3 region has 18 residues. Germline V CDR1 and CDR2: MDHEN, SYDVKM. V was shortened by 6 bases and J by 6 bases, with 27 bases between the two germline ends. CDR3 protein: CASRKAGLLGGGTNEQFF. The CDR3 coding sequence is TGTGCCAGCAGAAAGGCGGGGCTCCTAGGGGGGGGAACCAATGAGCAGTTCTTC.

The chain couples TRBV7-9 to TRBJ2-5, with 7 bases that match TRBD1. Germline CDR1 SEHNR, CDR2 FQNEAQ (reference sequence). The CDR3 extends over 14 amino acids. V shed 5 bases and J 0 bases; nucleotides not matched to a gene: 3. CDR3 coding DNA: TGTGCCAGCAGCCCGACAGGGCACCAAGAGACCCAGTACTTC. It is translated as CASSPTGHQETQYF.

The V gene is TRBV6-5, the J gene TRBJ2-7; TRBD1 matches at 10 bases. The CDR3 consists of 14 residues. Per germline, CDR1 MNHEY and CDR2 SVGAGI. V lost 10 bases and J lost 7; bases outside the gene matches: 13. CDR3 sequence (DNA): TGTGCCACTCTAACCGGGACAGGGGCCGGGGAGCAGTACTTC. Translation: CATLTGTGAGEQYF.

This clone came up once. The chain uses TRBV30 and TRBJ1-2; maybe TRBD1 (5 bases). The length of the CDR3 is 14 residues. The germline V and J ends were trimmed by 2 bases and 6 bases, with 16 bases remaining between them. Germline CDR1 is GTSNPN and CDR2 is SVGIG (reference sequence). The CDR3 spells CAWSRGRLNDGYTF. CDR3 coding DNA: TGTGCCTGGAGTAGGGGCAGATTGAACGATGGCTACACCTTC.

This clone appeared a single time. The CDR3 spells CASSLGQRHNEQFF. The CDR3 coding sequence is TGTGCCAGCAGCTTAGGACAAAGACACAATGAGCAGTTCTTC. This chain connects TRBV11-2 to TRBJ2-1; no reliable D call. Trimming shortened V by 1 base and J by 5 bases, and 9 bases separated the two germline ends. The CDR3 sequence is 14 residues long. Germline V CDR1 and CDR2: SGHAT, FQNNGV.

J is TRBJ1-3 and V is TRBV6-1; D uncertain. Per germline, CDR1 MNHNS and CDR2 SASEGT. The CDR3 is made up of 16 amino acids. Deletions cut 2 bases from V and 2 bases from J, with 13 bases between. The CDR3 is CASSEFHTETGNTIYF. DNA for the CDR3: TGTGCCAGCAGTGAATTCCACACCGAGACTGGAAACACCATATATTTT.

The J gene is TRBJ1-4, the V gene TRBV28; D perhaps matches TRBD1 (6 bases). Looked up from germline, CDR1 is MDHEN and CDR2 is SYDVKM. The V end lost 2 bases, the J end lost 7 bases, and 14 bases lay between the germline ends. The CDR3 spans 15 residues. The CDR3 DNA reads as TGTGCCAGCAGTTTAGCAGGGGCTGGGGGTGAAAAACTGTTTTTT. Encoded protein: CASSLAGAGGEKLFF.

This clone has just one count. The V call is TRBV10-2, the J call TRBJ2-3, with no clear D. The CDR3 covers 15 residues. The germline gives CDR1 WSHSY, CDR2 SAAADI. Deletions cut 4 bases from V and 1 base from J, with 12 bases between. The CDR3: CASSGSGVGTDTQYF. The CDR3 bases are TGCGCCAGCAGTGGGAGTGGGGTAGGCACAGATACGCAGTATTTT.

The rearrangement uses TRBV11-3 and TRBJ2-2, with 7 bases fitting TRBD2. Germline V gene data show CDR1 as SGHNT and CDR2 as YENEEA. The CDR3 has 15 amino acids. V was pared by 0 bases and J by 7 bases, with 5 bases of the junction left unmatched. The CDR3 loop is CASSLEQGGVGELFF. CDR3 in DNA: TGTGCCAGCAGCTTAGAGCAGGGAGGGGTCGGGGAGCTGTTTTTT.

This clone was seen once. The V gene is TRBV5-1, the J gene TRBJ2-7; unclear D gene. The CDR3 is made up of 17 amino acids. The V end lost 2 bases, the J end lost 1 base, and 19 bases lay between the germline ends. CDR1 and CDR2 (germline): SGHRS, YFSETQ. The CDR3 loop is CASSFNLVASSSYEQYF. The DNA of the CDR3 is TGCGCCAGCAGCTTTAACCTCGTGGCCAGCAGTTCCTACGAGCAGTACTTC.

The chain carries TRBV27 and TRBJ2-7; weak D call: TRBD2 (7 bases). Germline CDR1 is MNHEY and CDR2 is SMNVEV (reference sequence). The CDR3 extends over 15 amino acids. V was clipped by 2 bases and J by 6 bases, with 17 bases between them. The CDR3, as DNA: TGTGCCAGCAGTTTAGAATATAGGGGAGGGGGCGAGCAGTACTTC. It is translated as CASSLEYRGGGEQYF.

V is TRBV7-3 and J is TRBJ2-1, with 10 bases identical to TRBD2. V lost 5 bases, J lost 4 bases, and 5 bases stayed unmatched. The CDR3 contains 15 residues. Germline lookup yields CDR1 SGHTA and CDR2 FQGTGA. The DNA of the CDR3 is TGTGCCAGCAGCCTCCTAGCGGGGGTTTACAATGAGCAGTTCTTC. Residues: CASSLLAGVYNEQFF.

The chain uses TRBV25-1 and TRBJ2-1; weak D call: TRBD2 (6 bases). The length of the CDR3 is 15 residues. The V end lost 4 bases, the J end lost 6 bases, and 16 bases lay between the germline ends. CDR1 and CDR2 (germline): MGHDK, SYGVNS. The CDR3 here is CASSAGVLRGNEQFF. CDR3 DNA sequence: TGTGCCAGCAGTGCGGGAGTCCTCCGCGGCAATGAGCAGTTCTTC.